This T cell receptor beta chain was identified during a study of T cells in tumors after PD-1 blockade. The wider study: Each patient got pembrolizumab 200 mg every 3 weeks or cemiplimab 350 mg every 2 weeks. A subset received ongoing vismodegib 150 mg daily alongside anti-PD-1 therapy. General observations from the study: Most post-therapy expanded exhausted CD8+ clones were new, undetected before treatment.

Clones were sequenced by immunoSEQ multiplex PCR, and TCRdb holds only the in-frame ones, with some missing. This table holds about 10,000 clones, around 67% found once. On this clone: Its matching antigen is unknown.

Site-matched primary tumor biopsies were taken before and after PD-1 blockade. This sequence was found in a human donor with basal cell carcinoma. The starting material was tumor tissue, obtained after anti-PD-1 treatment.

The CDR3 DNA is TGCAGCGAAGGAACCGACAGGGGGCCAGGAGCTTTCTTT. This translates into CSEGTDRGPGAFF. The genes are TRBV29-1 and TRBJ1-1, with TRBD1 matching over 10 bases. CDR3 size: 13 residues. The germline gives CDR1 SQVTM, CDR2 ANQGSEA. Trimming removed 7 bases from V and 10 bases from J; junction bases left unmatched: 12.